Shown below are 32 T cell receptor beta chains from a single sample sequenced in a study of T cell responses to AZD1222 COVID-19 vaccine. The method was immunoSEQ multiplex PCR; TCRdb's version includes in-frame clones alone and lacks a portion of them. This table has about 120,000 clones, 85% to 95% appearing once. The specimen was peripheral blood, collected on day 0 of AZD1222 vaccination. The source of these receptors is an adult in good health.

The J gene is TRBJ1-1, the V gene TRBV7-2; D is unclear. This CDR3 is 12 amino acids long. V lost 5 bases, J lost 2 bases, and 6 bases lay in between. Germline V gene sequence: CDR1 SGHTA, CDR2 FQGNSA. The CDR3 region is CASSLHNTEAFF. The CDR3 DNA sequence: TGTGCCAGCAGCCTCCATAACACTGAAGCTTTCTTT.

The CDR3 bases are TGTGCCAGCAGCTTCATCGGTAGCGGGAGGGAGACCCAGTACTTC. Its protein is CASSFIGSGRETQYF. This rearrangement joins TRBV7-9 to TRBJ2-5; 10 nucleotides align to TRBD2. V was clipped by 3 bases and J by 5 bases; unmatched bases: 6. Germline CDR1 SEHNR, CDR2 FQNEAQ (reference sequence). This CDR3 is 15 amino acids long.

This chain links TRBV12-5 with TRBJ1-6; no firm D call. The V and J ends lost 1 base and 8 bases respectively, with 6 bases between them. The germline V gene has CDR1 LGHNT and CDR2 FRNRAP. The CDR3 runs to 13 residues. CDR3 protein: CASGLDWDSPLHF. As DNA, the CDR3 is TGTGCTAGTGGTTTGGATTGGGATTCACCCCTCCACTTT.

The chain has TRBV27 and TRBJ2-7, with 10 bases that match TRBD2. The CDR3 covers 16 residues. V shed 6 bases and J 7 bases; nucleotides not matched to a gene: 15. Germline CDR1 is MNHEY and CDR2 is SMNVEV (reference sequence). CDR3 loop: CASSTAGASGRGEQYV. CDR3 DNA: TGTGCCAGCAGCACCGCCGGGGCTAGCGGGAGAGGTGAGCAGTACGTC.

This clone was recorded once. The gene calls are TRBV7-3 and TRBJ2-5, with D perhaps TRBD1 (5 bases). Germline V gives CDR1 SGHTA, CDR2 FQGTGA. The ends were cut back, 2 bases at V and 3 bases at J, with 13 bases in the middle. There are 15 residues in the CDR3. The CDR3 bases are TGTGCCAGCAGCTTAGGGGTAGGGGTAGAAGAGACCCAGTACTTC. Encoded protein: CASSLGVGVEETQYF.

The rearrangement uses TRBV6-5 and TRBJ2-2, with D possibly being TRBD2 (6 bases). In germline, CDR1 is MNHEY, CDR2 SVGAGI. The CDR3 has 16 residues. V was shortened by 0 bases and J by 6 bases, with 14 bases between the two germline ends. The CDR3 DNA follows: TGTGCCAGCAGTTACTCTTGGGGGGTATCAGCCGGGGAGCTGTTTTTT. Translation gives CASSYSWGVSAGELFF.

This clone has a single count. The rearrangement uses TRBV12-3 or TRBV12-4 and TRBJ1-2; tentative D call: TRBD1 (6 bases). The CDR3 consists of 12 residues. V dropped 6 bases and J dropped 8 bases, with 13 bases sitting between them. CDR3 nucleotides: TGTGCCAGCAGCCTCAGGGGAGAAGGCTACACCTTC. This translates into CASSLRGEGYTF.

The rearrangement joins TRBV5-4 to TRBJ2-1; the match to TRBD1 covers 8 bases. The CDR3 contains 15 residues. The J segment lost 8 bases and the V segment lost 4 bases, leaving 11 bases of the junction unmatched. Per the germline V gene, CDR1 is SGHNT and CDR2 is YYREEE (reference sequence). Here the CDR3 DNA reads TGTGCCAGCAGCCCGTCAGGGGGCCTCAGGGATGAGCAGTTCTTC. Residues: CASSPSGGLRDEQFF.

Only a few counts were recorded for this clone. The J gene is TRBJ2-7, the V gene TRBV6-1, with D perhaps matching TRBD2 (5 bases). Germline V lookup: CDR1 MNHNS, CDR2 SASEGT. The length of the CDR3 is 15 residues. The germline V and J ends were trimmed by 1 base and 0 bases, with 10 bases remaining between them. Written as DNA, the CDR3 is TGTGCCAGCAGTGAAGAGGAGGCTTCCTCCTACGAGCAGTACTTC. This gives the protein CASSEEEASSYEQYF.

The V call is TRBV5-6, the J call TRBJ2-7; the D is unclear. Trimming removed 0 bases at V and 1 base at J, with 5 bases between. In germline, CDR1 is SGHDT, CDR2 YYEEEE. This CDR3 is 13 amino acids long. The CDR3 DNA reads as TGTGCCAGCAGCTTGGAGTCGTCCTACGAGCAGTACGTC. It is translated as CASSLESSYEQYV.

The gene calls are TRBV7-8 and TRBJ1-1; D possibly corresponds to TRBD1 (5 bases). V dropped 5 bases and J dropped 5 bases, with 21 bases sitting between them. The CDR3 contains 16 residues. From germline, CDR1 is SGHVS and CDR2 FQNEAQ. For the CDR3, the DNA is TGTGCCAGCAGCCCCCTGATGGGGGGGTGGGGAACTGAAGCTTTCTTT. The encoded protein is CASSPLMGGWGTEAFF.

The chain couples TRBV6-5 to TRBJ1-4, with a weak D call TRBD1 (5 bases). The ends were cut back, 7 bases at V and 4 bases at J, with 10 bases in the middle. CDR1 MNHEY and CDR2 SVGAGI come from the germline V gene. This CDR3 region has 13 residues. Here the CDR3 reads CASTEGLNEKLFF. CDR3 DNA: TGTGCCAGCACCGAGGGACTTAATGAAAAACTGTTTTTT.

Details on this clone: An end of the junction differs from the germline gene, which may be a read error. This chain links TRBV7-7 with TRBJ2-1, with D unclear. This CDR3 comprises 15 residues. Germline V gives CDR1 SSHAT, CDR2 FNYEAQ (reference sequence). CDR3 sequence reads: CASSFGVSSYNEQFF. The CDR3 coding sequence is TGTGCTAGCAGCTTTGGGGTAAGCTCCTACAATGAGCAGTTCTTC.

The J gene is TRBJ2-2, the V gene TRBV18; unclear D gene. CDR3 size: 13 residues. Trimming shortened V by 6 bases and J by 8 bases, and 13 bases separated the two germline ends. Germline CDR1 reads KGHSH; CDR2 reads LQKENI. The CDR3 spells CASSDRNEGELFF. In nucleotides, the CDR3 is TGTGCCAGCTCGGACCGGAACGAAGGGGAGCTGTTTTTT.

The rearrangement joins TRBV6-2 or TRBV6-3 to TRBJ2-1; 8 bases map to TRBD2. Per germline, CDR1 MNHEY and CDR2 SVGEGT. The CDR3 contains 17 residues. V lost 0 bases and J lost 4; bases outside the gene matches: 8. CDR3 sequence (DNA): TGTGCCAGCAGTTACTCCCCAATTAGCGGGGTTTACAATGAGCAGTTCTTC. This encodes CASSYSPISGVYNEQFF.

The CDR3 loop is CASSGEGGAYNEQFF. The CDR3 DNA follows: TGTGCCAGCAGCGGGGAGGGCGGGGCCTACAATGAGCAGTTCTTC. The rearrangement joins TRBV2 to TRBJ2-1; 7 nucleotides match TRBD2. This CDR3 is 15 amino acids long. Germline CDR1 reads SNHLY; CDR2 reads FYNNEI. V was clipped by 6 bases and J by 2 bases; unmatched bases: 7.

V usage is TRBV5-4 and J usage is TRBJ1-1, with a weak D call TRBD1 (5 bases). Germline V gives CDR1 SGHNT, CDR2 YYREEE (reference sequence). This CDR3 is 14 amino acids long. The germline V and J ends were trimmed by 5 bases and 3 bases, with 14 bases remaining between them. The CDR3: CASSFGWGDTEAFF. CDR3 in DNA: TGTGCCAGCAGTTTCGGATGGGGGGACACTGAAGCTTTCTTT.

The chain links TRBV29-1 to TRBJ1-2; no reliable D call. Germline loops: CDR1 SQVTM, CDR2 ANQGSEA. The CDR3 spans 16 residues. V lost 5 bases and J lost 5, with 24 bases in between. The CDR3 DNA reads as TGCAGCGTTCCCTCCCTGGACGGAGTTTACGGATATGGCTACACCTTC. This gives the protein CSVPSLDGVYGYGYTF.

The genes are TRBV6-6 and TRBJ2-3; 14 bases map to TRBD2. V trimming: 5 bases; J trimming: 3 bases; junction bases outside the gene matches: 16. Germline values: CDR1 MNHNY, CDR2 SVGAGI (reference sequence). This CDR3 is built from 20 residues. CDR3 bases: TGTGCCAGCAGTCCTATCGGGACGGGACTAGCGGGAGTTGTGACAGATACGCAGTATTTT. Amino acid sequence: CASSPIGTGLAGVVTDTQYF.

The V and J genes are TRBV2 and TRBJ1-6; 8 bases are shared with TRBD1. CDR3 length: 16 residues. V was pared by 4 bases and J by 7 bases, with 9 bases of the junction left unmatched. CDR1 and CDR2 (germline): SNHLY, FYNNEI. The CDR3 DNA follows: TGTGCCAGCAGTGTACAGGGGGGGGATAACAATTCACCCCTCCACTTT. Translation gives CASSVQGGDNNSPLHF.

The gene calls are TRBV6-2 or TRBV6-3 and TRBJ2-7; 9 bases are shared with TRBD2. CDR3 length: 15 amino acids. Germline values: CDR1 MNHEY, CDR2 SVGEGT. The CDR3 loop is CASSYSGTSSHEQYV. The CDR3 coding sequence is TGTGCCAGCAGTTACTCCGGGACTAGCTCCCACGAGCAGTACGTC.

The J gene is TRBJ1-6, the V gene TRBV9; maybe TRBD1 (5 bases). The CDR3 totals 14 residues. The V end was cut by 4 bases, the J end by 6 bases, with 11 bases between. Germline loops: CDR1 SGDLS, CDR2 YYNGEE. The CDR3 region is CASSYGTGNSPLHF. CDR3 nucleotides: TGTGCCAGCAGCTACGGGACCGGTAATTCACCCCTCCACTTT.

The V and J genes are TRBV29-1 and TRBJ2-2; 9 positions match TRBD1. Germline CDR1 SQVTM, CDR2 ANQGSEA. There are 17 residues in the CDR3. V lost 4 bases, J lost 6 bases, and 15 bases stayed unmatched. CDR3 amino acids: CSVGGRTGEAWAGELFF. In DNA, the CDR3 is TGCAGCGTTGGGGGTCGGACAGGGGAGGCGTGGGCCGGGGAGCTGTTTTTT.

V and J are TRBV6-6 and TRBJ1-1, with D tentatively TRBD1 (5 bases). This CDR3 has 15 amino acids. Germline CDR1 reads MNHNY; CDR2 reads SVGAGI (reference sequence). Trimming left V 6 bases short and J 1 base short, with 15 bases between. The CDR3 is CASRAGFLRNTEAFF. The DNA for the CDR3 is TGTGCCAGCAGAGCAGGGTTTCTCAGGAACACTGAAGCTTTCTTT.

The gene calls are TRBV18 and TRBJ1-6; tentatively, D is TRBD1 (5 bases). CDR1 and CDR2 (germline): KGHSH, LQKENI. Trimming shortened V by 6 bases and J by 7 bases, and 10 bases separated the two germline ends. The CDR3 is 13 amino acids. The CDR3 nucleotides read TGTGCCAGCTCCGACGACAGAAATTCACCCCTCCACTTT. This translates into CASSDDRNSPLHF.

CDR3 amino acids: CASSLEREPYNEQFF. In nucleotides, the CDR3 is TGTGCCAGCAGCTTAGAACGGGAGCCCTACAATGAGCAGTTCTTC. The chain combines TRBV11-2 with TRBJ2-1; possibly TRBD2 for D (6 bases). The V gene lost 0 bases and the J gene lost 2 bases, with 8 bases spanning the gap. Germline lookup yields CDR1 SGHAT and CDR2 FQNNGV. This CDR3 contains 15 residues.

The gene calls are TRBV14 and TRBJ1-2; D uncertain. Per germline, CDR1 SGHDN and CDR2 FVKESK. This CDR3 is 15 amino acids long. V lost 1 base, J lost 0 bases, and 9 bases lay in between. The CDR3 bases are TGTGCCAGCAGCCAAGTTGGTGGAGCTAACTATGGCTACACCTTC. Its translation: CASSQVGGANYGYTF.

V is TRBV6-5 and J is TRBJ2-3, with D possibly matching TRBD2 (6 bases). V was shortened by 0 bases and J by 2 bases, with 12 bases between the two germline ends. This CDR3 is 16 amino acids long. Germline V gene sequence: CDR1 MNHEY, CDR2 SVGAGI. CDR3 residues: CASSYSAGPFTDTQYF. The CDR3 nucleotides are TGTGCCAGCAGTTACTCGGCGGGGCCGTTCACAGATACGCAGTATTTT.

V is TRBV18 and J is TRBJ2-1, with D perhaps TRBD1 (5 bases). In germline, CDR1 is KGHSH, CDR2 LQKENI. V was clipped by 3 bases and J by 9 bases, with 12 bases between them. CDR3 length: 13 residues. In DNA, the CDR3 is TGTGCCAGCTCACCTTCCAGGGAAGGTGAGCAGTTCTTC. This sequence encodes CASSPSREGEQFF.

This chain joins TRBV5-4 and TRBJ2-3; D is uncertain. Trimming took off 0 bases at V and 6 bases at J, with 11 bases between the two ends. The germline V gene encodes CDR1 SGHNT and CDR2 YYREEE (reference sequence). There are 14 residues in the CDR3. This chain's CDR3 is CASSLGAQRDTQYF. Here the CDR3 DNA reads TGTGCCAGCAGCTTGGGTGCCCAAAGGGATACGCAGTATTTT.

This clone was picked up one time. The DNA of the CDR3 is TGTGCCAGCAGCTTAGTGGGCTCTACCGCTTTCTTT. Amino acids: CASSLVGSTAFF. This rearrangement joins TRBV11-3 to TRBJ1-1, with D uncertain. The germline gives CDR1 SGHNT, CDR2 YENEEA. The CDR3 is 12 residues long. V was pared by 1 base and J by 11 bases, with 11 bases between. Based on the CDR3 plus reference TRBV11-3 and TRBJ1-1, the full variable domain is EAGVVQSPRYKIIEKKQPVAFWCNPISGHNTLYWYLQNLGQGPELLIRYENEEAVDDSQLPKDRFSAERLKGVDSTLKIQPAELGDSAVYLCASSLVGSTAFFGQGTRLTVV.

The chain recombines TRBV30 with TRBJ2-5; TRBD2 matches 10 bases. V lost 0 bases to trimming and J lost 3 bases; unmatched junction nucleotides: 4. CDR3 length: 15 residues. From germline, CDR1 is GTSNPN and CDR2 SVGIG (reference sequence). The CDR3: CAWSVGLAGEETQYF. The CDR3 bases are TGTGCCTGGAGTGTAGGGCTAGCGGGGGAAGAGACCCAGTACTTC.